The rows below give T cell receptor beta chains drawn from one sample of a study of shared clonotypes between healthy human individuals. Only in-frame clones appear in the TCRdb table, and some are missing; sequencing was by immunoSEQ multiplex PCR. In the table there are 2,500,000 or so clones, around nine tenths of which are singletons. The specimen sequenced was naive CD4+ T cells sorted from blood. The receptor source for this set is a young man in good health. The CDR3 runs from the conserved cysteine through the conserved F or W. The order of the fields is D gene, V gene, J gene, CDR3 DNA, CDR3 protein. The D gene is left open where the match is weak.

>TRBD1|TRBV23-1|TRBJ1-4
TGCGCCAGCAGGCGGACAGGGCCCCGTGAAAAACTGTTTTTT
CASRRTGPREKLFF
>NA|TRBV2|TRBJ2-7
TGTGCCAGCAGTGAAGCGGACCCTACAGGGAAAGGCTACGAGCAGTACTTC
CASSEADPTGKGYEQYF
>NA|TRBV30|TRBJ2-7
TGTGCCTGGAGTGTGGGTCAGCCCTACGAGCAGTACTTC
CAWSVGQPYEQYF
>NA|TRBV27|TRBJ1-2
TGTGCCAGCAGTCCCCGGGGAGGGATTGGCTACACCTTC
CASSPRGGIGYTF
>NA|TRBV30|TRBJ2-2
TGTGCCTGGAGTTCCCCAGGGTGGTTAGCCGGGGAGCTGTTTTTT
CAWSSPGWLAGELFF
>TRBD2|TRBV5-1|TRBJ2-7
TGCGCCAGCAGCTTGGGGTCTAGCGGATACTACGAGCAGTACTTC
CASSLGSSGYYEQYF
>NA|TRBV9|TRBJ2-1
TGTGCCAGCAGCTCCGGGACTGGAGCTTACAATGAGCAGTTCTTC
CASSSGTGAYNEQFF
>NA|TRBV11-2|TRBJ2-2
TGTGCCAGCAGCTTAGTAAGAGGGTCCGGGGAGCTGTTTTTT
CASSLVRGSGELFF
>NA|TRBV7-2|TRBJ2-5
TGTGCCAGCAGCTTAGTACAGGGCATCGATTCTGCTCGGTACTTC
CASSLVQGIDSARYF
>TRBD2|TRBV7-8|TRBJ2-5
TGTGCCAGCACCGCGGGGGGGTACCAAGAGACCCAGTACTTC
CASTAGGYQETQYF
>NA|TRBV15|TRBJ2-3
TGTGCCACTGCGGCGCCGGGGATGAGCACAGATACGCAGTATTTT
CATAAPGMSTDTQYF
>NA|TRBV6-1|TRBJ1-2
TGTGCCAGCAGTGGGTTGAAAGGGGCGCGAATTGACTATGGCTACACCTTC
CASSGLKGARIDYGYTF
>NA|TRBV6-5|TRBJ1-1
TGTGCCAGCAGTGGCCCCGGGACAATTCATTCTGAAGCTTTCTTT
CASSGPGTIHSEAFF
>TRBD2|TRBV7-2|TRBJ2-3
TGTGCCAGCAGCTTAAGGCTAGCGGGGGGCACAGATACGCAGTATTTT
CASSLRLAGGTDTQYF
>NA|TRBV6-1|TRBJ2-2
TGTGCCAGCAGTGAAAGTCGGACATGGGGGGAGCTGTTTTTT
CASSESRTWGELFF
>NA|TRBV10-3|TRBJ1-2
TGTGCCATCAGTGAGGGTGGACCAGGCTTTGGGGGCTACACCTTC
CAISEGGPGFGGYTF